The rows below give T cell receptor beta chains drawn from one sample of a study of T cell repertoires in cytomegalovirus infection. TCRdb recomputed calls from the reads with MiXCR, one row per CDR3 protein. This table holds around 350,000 distinct CDR3 sequences, approximately 18% found once. The source material was PBMCs. The source is a human donor in good health (CMV status not recorded). Some clones in this sample may be carry-over from other donors' samples. Each CDR3 is given with its conserved first and last residue. A D gene is named only where the DNA matches it firmly. Expanded clones are given a class, and other clones once, few, many or no size at all.

d_gene: TRBD1
abundance: many
j_gene: TRBJ2-5
v_gene: TRBV7-2
CDR3nt: TGTGCCAGCAGCCCAAGGGACAGGGACGAGACCCAGTACTTC
CDR3aa: CASSPRDRDETQYF

d_gene: TRBD2
abundance: .
j_gene: TRBJ2-5
v_gene: TRBV6-6
CDR3nt: TGTGCCAGCAGGACAGCGGGGACAGAGACCCAGTACTTC
CDR3aa: CASRTAGTETQYF

d_gene: TRBD1
abundance: few
j_gene: TRBJ2-7
v_gene: TRBV18
CDR3nt: TGTGCCAGCTCACCGACGACAGGGTCACGCTACGAGCAGTACTTC
CDR3aa: CASSPTTGSRYEQYF

d_gene: TRBD1
abundance: many
j_gene: TRBJ2-7
v_gene: TRBV7-2
CDR3nt: TGTGCCAGCAGTTCACCGGGACAGGCCATATACGAGCAGTACTTC
CDR3aa: CASSSPGQAIYEQYF

d_gene: TRBD2
abundance: many
j_gene: TRBJ2-1
v_gene: TRBV7-2
CDR3nt: TGTGCCAGCAGCCTCCTAGCGGGAGTCATCGATGAGCAGTTCTTC
CDR3aa: CASSLLAGVIDEQFF

d_gene: .
abundance: few
j_gene: TRBJ2-7
v_gene: TRBV11-2
CDR3nt: TGTGCCAGCAGCCGTCTGGGAGCTTGGGACGAGCAGTACTTC
CDR3aa: CASSRLGAWDEQYF

d_gene: .
abundance: .
j_gene: TRBJ2-3
v_gene: TRBV6-2/TRBV6-3
CDR3nt: TGTGCCAGCAGTTATGCGGGACGATCACTCGATACGCAGTATTTT
CDR3aa: CASSYAGRSLDTQYF

d_gene: .
abundance: .
j_gene: TRBJ2-3
v_gene: TRBV7-9
CDR3nt: TGTGCCAGCAGCTCCGCGGGTCCTACGGATACGCAGTATTTT
CDR3aa: CASSSAGPTDTQYF

d_gene: TRBD2
abundance: few
j_gene: TRBJ2-1
v_gene: TRBV29-1
CDR3nt: TGCAGCGTTGGCCTAGCGGGAGGTTTAGATGAGCAGTTCTTC
CDR3aa: CSVGLAGGLDEQFF

d_gene: .
abundance: .
j_gene: TRBJ2-5
v_gene: TRBV4-1
CDR3nt: TGCGCCAGCAGCCAAGATCGTTGGGGGTGGGAGACCCAGTACTTC
CDR3aa: CASSQDRWGWETQYF

d_gene: .
abundance: few
j_gene: TRBJ2-3
v_gene: TRBV20-1
CDR3nt: TGCAGTGCCACTACAGGGGATACGCAGTATTTT
CDR3aa: CSATTGDTQYF

d_gene: TRBD1
abundance: .
j_gene: TRBJ1-5
v_gene: TRBV25-1
CDR3nt: TGTGCCAGCGCTCCAGGGGGAGGCAATCAGCCCCAGCATTTT
CDR3aa: CASAPGGGNQPQHF

d_gene: TRBD1
abundance: few
j_gene: TRBJ1-3
v_gene: TRBV7-9
CDR3nt: TGTGCCAGCAGCTTTTCGGGACAGCCTGGAAACACCATATATTTT
CDR3aa: CASSFSGQPGNTIYF

d_gene: TRBD1
abundance: few
j_gene: TRBJ2-7
v_gene: TRBV29-1
CDR3nt: TGCAGCGTTGGACAGGGGGCGAGGGAGCAGTACTTC
CDR3aa: CSVGQGAREQYF

d_gene: .
abundance: few
j_gene: TRBJ2-3
v_gene: TRBV2
CDR3nt: TGTGCCAGCAAAGGGTCGGCAGACACAGATACGCAGTATTTT
CDR3aa: CASKGSADTDTQYF

d_gene: .
abundance: many
j_gene: TRBJ2-5
v_gene: TRBV11-3
CDR3nt: TGTGCCAGCAGCCTAGACCGGGGTTCCCAAGAGACCCAGTACTTC
CDR3aa: CASSLDRGSQETQYF

d_gene: .
abundance: .
j_gene: TRBJ1-1
v_gene: TRBV5-6
CDR3nt: TGTGCCAGCAGCACCGTCATGAACACTGAAGCTTTCTTT
CDR3aa: CASSTVMNTEAFF

d_gene: .
abundance: many
j_gene: TRBJ2-7
v_gene: TRBV6-6
CDR3nt: TGTGCCAGCAGTTCGGACACCACCTACGAGCAGTACTTC
CDR3aa: CASSSDTTYEQYF

d_gene: .
abundance: few
j_gene: TRBJ2-3
v_gene: TRBV2
CDR3nt: TGTGCCAGCAGTGACTTGACCTTCTCAGATACGCAGTATTTT
CDR3aa: CASSDLTFSDTQYF

d_gene: .
abundance: once
j_gene: TRBJ2-1
v_gene: TRBV7-2
CDR3nt: TGTGCCTCCTTTCGGGGCAATCCCAGCTCCTACAATGAGCAGTTCTTC
CDR3aa: CASFRGNPSSYNEQFF